This T cell receptor (beta chain) was recorded in a study of cytomegalovirus exposure and HLA in healthy donors. V lost 6 bases to trimming and J lost 4 bases; unmatched junction nucleotides: 10. The CDR3 runs 17 residues. Germline CDR1 and CDR2: MNHEY and SMNVEV (reference sequence). Notes on this clone: As yet, its antigen is unknown.

PCR employed 60 Vbeta and 13 Jbeta primers. Assay: immunoSEQ multiplex PCR; the TCRdb copy retains only in-frame clones and omits some. This sample contains about 200,000 clones. The donors, nominally healthy at sampling, likely had unrecorded immune exposures. General study results and limits: Reportedly, HLA-A and HLA-B alleles of most subjects were accurately predicted from TCR beta. What a later analysis showed was that several of the most significant clusters appeared linked to common viral pathogens. A reported reduction in N-insertions relative to the approximately 640-donor mean was seen in an Asian-associated ancestry cluster in a later analysis.

Sequenced input: PBMCs. J is TRBJ2-5 and V is TRBV27; TRBD2 matches at 14 bases. The sequence came from a boy aged 5-17 years in good health and CMV-seronegative. The CDR3 region is CASSLGGTSGGAETQYF. The CDR3 region has the DNA TGTGCCAGCAGCTTGGGGGGGACTAGCGGGGGAGCAGAGACCCAGTACTTC.